These 13 T cell receptor beta chains share one sample of origin, sequenced in a study of molecular identifiers for immune sequencing clone quantification (dated by TCRdb to between 2018 and 2020). Libraries were made using PCR. The sequencer was a NextSeq 500. Using fastp trimming at Q25 and MiXCR clonotype assembly, TCRdb reanalyzed the public sequencing data and kept in-frame beta chains. For every CDR3 protein sequence, its rows merge into one entry that carries the most common genes and DNA. The sample table holds some 91,000 distinct CDR3 sequences, of which 20% to 30% were seen once. More than 0.8% of the sample is held by the ten biggest clonotypes. Sequenced input: naive CD8+ T cells from blood, with Jurkat cell RNA spiked in. This specimen's cell subset or site label, per the study, means: FACS-sorted CD8+CD4-CCR7+CD45RA+ naive T cells. The receptors here all came from a human donor in good health. Some libraries in this study had Jurkat cell RNA spiked in.

This clonotype was seen many times. A much larger clone lies one base from this, so it may be a read error. This chain links TRBV7-2 with TRBJ2-7, with TRBD2 as a possible D gene (5 bases). V dropped 5 bases and J dropped 6 bases, with 11 bases sitting between them. In germline, CDR1 is SGHTA, CDR2 FQGNSA. This CDR3 comprises 12 residues. The CDR3 spells CASSVGGPEQYF. As DNA, the CDR3 is TGTGCCAGCAGCGTTGGAGGACCCGAGCAGTACTTC.

At least ten counts were recorded for this clonotype. The chain has TRBV25-1 and TRBJ2-1, with D possibly being TRBD2 (5 bases). The germline CDR1 and CDR2 sequences are MGHDK and SYGVNS. Trimming cost V 1 base and J 14 bases, with 15 bases left between them. This CDR3 is built from 13 residues. The DNA for the CDR3 is TGTGCCAGCAGTGAATTTGGAGGAGCCGCGGAGTTCTTC. This codes for CASSEFGGAAEFF.

This clonotype was recorded many times. V and J are TRBV24-1 and TRBJ2-5; no clear D gene. Trimming pared 8 bases from V and 2 bases from J, leaving 11 bases between. Germline V gene data show CDR1 as KGHDR and CDR2 as SFDVKD. This CDR3 has 13 amino acids. The CDR3: CATMAGVQETQYF. The DNA of the CDR3 is TGTGCCACCATGGCAGGAGTACAAGAGACCCAGTACTTC.

On this clonotype itself: This may be a read error, as it is one base from a much larger clone. The rearrangement links TRBV29-1 to TRBJ1-5, with a tentative D call TRBD1 (5 bases). Trimming pared 2 bases from V and 11 bases from J, leaving 10 bases between. Germline CDR1 is SQVTM and CDR2 is ANQGSEA. This CDR3 region has 11 residues. The CDR3 spells CSVERGEAQHF. In DNA form, the CDR3 reads TGCAGCGTTGAACGGGGGGAAGCCCAGCATTTT.

This clonotype showed up many times. The rearrangement joins TRBV7-9 to TRBJ2-1; 10 nucleotides line up with TRBD2. Germline CDR1 reads SEHNR; CDR2 reads FQNEAQ (reference sequence). The V and J ends lost 3 bases and 0 bases, in that order; junction bases with no gene match: 2. CDR3 size: 16 residues. CDR3: CASSFSGRNSYNEQFF. The CDR3 DNA follows: TGTGCCAGCAGCTTTAGCGGGAGGAACTCCTACAATGAGCAGTTCTTC.

This chain links TRBV9 with TRBJ2-1, with 9 positions matching TRBD2. The CDR3 extends over 12 amino acids. The junction had 3 bases not matched to a gene; V was cut back by 0 bases and J by 14 bases. The germline CDR1 and CDR2 sequences are SGDLS and YYNGEE. DNA of the CDR3: TGTGCCAGCAGCGTAGGGACTAGCGAGGAGTTCTTC. Its translation is CASSVGTSEEFF.

For the CDR3, the DNA is TGTGCCAGCAGCCCAGCTAGCGGGAGACCGGCCGAGCAGTACTTC. It encodes CASSPASGRPAEQYF. The J gene is TRBJ2-7, the V gene TRBV7-6; 10 bases are a match to TRBD2. The length of the CDR3 is 15 residues. J was trimmed by 6 bases and V by 5 bases; bases with no gene match: 10. Germline CDR1 and CDR2: SGHVS and FNYEAQ.

This clonotype has more than one count but fewer than ten. The genes are TRBV30 and TRBJ2-2, with unresolved D. V dropped 4 bases and J dropped 3 bases, with 15 bases sitting between them. The germline V gene encodes CDR1 GTSNPN and CDR2 SVGIG (reference sequence). CDR3 length: 15 amino acids. The CDR3 sequence: CAWKGFGRYTGELFF. CDR3 nucleotide sequence: TGTGCCTGGAAAGGGTTTGGACGGTACACCGGGGAGCTGTTTTTT.

This clonotype was seen repeatedly, ten times or more. The V and J genes are TRBV30 and TRBJ1-2, with TRBD1 as a possible D gene (5 bases). Trimming shortened V by 3 bases and J by 2 bases, and 7 bases separated the two germline ends. The CDR3 is 12 residues long. Germline V gene sequence: CDR1 GTSNPN, CDR2 SVGIG (reference sequence). The chain's CDR3 is CAWSDSNYGYTF. The DNA of the CDR3 is TGTGCCTGGAGCGACAGCAACTATGGCTACACCTTC.

This clonotype was recorded at least ten times. The chain joins TRBV27 to TRBJ2-3, with 11 bases identical to TRBD2. Germline CDR1 and CDR2: MNHEY and SMNVEV (reference sequence). The CDR3 spans 15 residues. Trimming cost V 6 bases and J 1 base; bases outside gene matches: 3. The CDR3 reads CASSKLAGGTDTQYF. CDR3 DNA: TGTGCCAGCAGCAAACTAGCGGGGGGCACAGATACGCAGTATTTT.

Regarding this clonotype: With a much larger clone just one base away, this may be a read error. The chain links TRBV6-4 to TRBJ1-2; the D gene is possibly TRBD1 (5 bases). Per the germline V gene, CDR1 is MRHNA and CDR2 is SNTAGT. CDR3 length: 14 amino acids. V was pared by 9 bases and J by 6 bases, with 20 bases between. For the CDR3, the DNA is TGTGCCAGGGAAACAGGCCACAAGAGCGATGGCTACACCTTC. The encoded protein is CARETGHKSDGYTF.

Remarks on this clonotype: The junction does not match germline at one end; this may be a read error. The chain carries TRBV7-9 and TRBJ2-1, with D perhaps matching TRBD1 (6 bases). The CDR3 runs to 16 residues. The germline V gene has CDR1 SEHNR and CDR2 FQNEAQ (reference sequence). For the CDR3, the DNA is TGTGCCAGCAGCTCGAACAGGGAGACATCCTACAATGAGCAGTCCTTC. It codes for CASSSNRETSYNEQSF.

The gene calls are TRBV4-3 and TRBJ1-5; no definite D call. Trimming took 2 bases from V and 8 from J, leaving 10 bases between them. The CDR3 length is 13 residues. Germline loops: CDR1 LGHNA, CDR2 YSLEER. The CDR3 reads CASSQLAGKPQHF. As DNA, the CDR3 is TGCGCCAGCAGCCAACTCGCGGGCAAGCCCCAGCATTTT.